These T cell receptor beta chains were read from a single sample in a study of T cell responses to AZD1222 COVID-19 vaccine. Method: immunoSEQ multiplex PCR; TCRdb's copy keeps in-frame clones and lacks some. The sample holds 120,000 or so clones, around 89% seen once. The sample in question was peripheral blood, obtained on day 0 of MenACWY control vaccination. The receptors derive from an adult in good health. Each CDR3 is given with its conserved first and last residue. A D gene is named only where the DNA matches it firmly. Part of the rows lack a size; the others show once, few, many or a class for expanded clones.

V	J	D	size	CDR3	DNA
TRBV3-1/TRBV3-2	TRBJ1-2	.	.	CASSLSENYGYTF	TGTGCCAGCAGCCTAAGCGAAAACTATGGCTACACCTTC
TRBV12-3/TRBV12-4	TRBJ2-1	.	.	CASSRDFGEQFF	TGTGCCAGCAGCCGGGACTTCGGGGAGCAGTTCTTC
TRBV18	TRBJ2-7	.	.	CASSTLQGSYEQYF	TGTGCCAGCTCAACCTTACAGGGTTCCTACGAGCAGTACTTC
TRBV2	TRBJ2-7	TRBD2	once	CAEASGNSYEQYF	TGCGCTGAGGCTAGCGGGAACTCCTACGAGCAGTACTTC
TRBV7-9	TRBJ2-1	TRBD2	.	CASSLSGTSGNEQFF	TGTGCCAGCAGCTTATCTGGGACTAGCGGTAATGAGCAGTTCTTC
TRBV7-6	TRBJ2-5	TRBD2	.	CASSLPLTSGDQETQYF	TGTGCCAGCAGCTTACCTCTTACTAGCGGGGACCAAGAGACCCAGTACTTC
TRBV27	TRBJ2-7	.	.	CASSRDGGEQYF	TGTGCCAGCAGCCGCGACGGGGGCGAGCAGTACTTC
TRBV27	TRBJ2-7	.	.	CASSLLGAPTHEQYF	TGTGCCAGCAGTTTATTAGGCGCCCCTACCCACGAGCAGTACTTC
TRBV18	TRBJ2-1	TRBD2	once	CASSRPGTSGRNEQFF	TGTGCCAGCTCCCGACCCGGGACTAGCGGGAGAAATGAGCAGTTCTTC
TRBV5-1	TRBJ1-1	.	.	CASSLAAGGRVGTEAFF	TGCGCCAGCAGCTTGGCCGCTGGGGGGCGGGTGGGCACTGAAGCTTTCTTT
TRBV5-1	TRBJ2-2	.	.	CASSLMGPDTGELFF	TGCGCCAGCAGCTTGATGGGACCCGACACCGGGGAGCTGTTTTTT
TRBV5-6	TRBJ2-7	.	.	CASSLMRARYEQYF	TGTGCCAGCAGCTTGATGCGGGCGAGGTACGAGCAGTACTTC
TRBV6-2/TRBV6-3	TRBJ2-1	TRBD2	.	CASSLGLVVTNEQFF	TGTGCCAGCAGCCTGGGACTAGTGGTGACCAATGAGCAGTTCTTC
TRBV6-1	TRBJ2-1	TRBD2	.	CASSDLGTSVYNEQFF	TGTGCCAGCAGTGACCTCGGGACTAGCGTCTACAATGAGCAGTTCTTC
TRBV7-3	TRBJ2-3	.	once	CASSLLAGSTDTQYF	TGTGCCAGCAGCTTACTAGCCGGGAGCACAGATACGCAGTATTTT
TRBV15	TRBJ1-4	.	.	CATTKELQNSNEKLFF	TGTGCCACCACAAAAGAGCTACAGAATTCTAATGAAAAACTGTTTTTT
TRBV2	TRBJ1-6	.	.	CASSSGYNSPLHF	TGTGCCAGCAGTTCCGGTTATAATTCACCCCTCCACTTT
TRBV13	TRBJ1-6	.	.	CASSQSGLRSNSPLHF	TGTGCCAGCAGCCAATCAGGGTTAAGGTCAAATTCACCCCTCCACTTT
TRBV14	TRBJ2-5	TRBD2	.	CASSQGRLAGVETQYF	TGTGCCAGCAGCCAAGGCAGACTAGCGGGAGTGGAGACCCAGTACTTC
TRBV5-5	TRBJ2-1	TRBD1	.	CASSPTDRVHEQFF	TGTGCCAGCAGCCCGACGGACAGGGTCCATGAGCAGTTCTTC
TRBV14	TRBJ2-5	TRBD1	.	CASSQGDRGLVTQYF	TGTGCCAGCAGCCAAGGGGACAGGGGGCTCGTGACCCAGTACTTC
TRBV5-4	TRBJ2-3	TRBD1	.	CASSRAGQGAVDTQYF	TGTGCCAGCAGCCGGGCAGGACAGGGGGCGGTAGATACGCAGTATTTT
TRBV7-9	TRBJ2-7	.	.	CASSPKVRVSHEQYF	TGTGCCAGCAGCCCCAAGGTTCGTGTGAGCCACGAGCAGTACTTC
TRBV4-3	TRBJ2-1	.	many	CATRPRGSSNEQFF	TGCGCCACCCGCCCCCGGGGTAGCTCAAATGAGCAGTTCTTC
TRBV7-2	TRBJ2-7	.	few	CASSLDGQPQYF	TGTGCCAGCAGCTTAGATGGACAGCCGCAGTACTTC
TRBV6-4	TRBJ2-2	TRBD2	.	CASSDSTGGTGELFF	TGTGCCAGCAGTGACTCAACGGGGGGCACCGGGGAGCTGTTTTTT
TRBV5-6	TRBJ2-3	TRBD2	once	CASSLAPGLSDTQYF	TGTGCCAGCAGCTTGGCCCCGGGACTATCAGATACGCAGTATTTT
TRBV4-2	TRBJ2-6	.	.	CASSQGAVSSGANVLTF	TGTGCCAGCAGCCAAGGCGCCGTGAGTTCTGGGGCCAACGTCCTGACTTTC
TRBV30	TRBJ2-5	.	.	CAWSERRETQYF	TGTGCCTGGAGTGAAAGGAGGGAGACCCAGTACTTC
TRBV18	TRBJ2-3	.	.	CASSPAEGTDTQYF	TGTGCCAGCTCACCAGCGGAGGGGACAGATACGCAGTATTTT
TRBV9	TRBJ2-1	.	.	CASSVDGASYNEQFF	TGTGCCAGCAGCGTAGACGGCGCTTCCTACAATGAGCAGTTCTTC
TRBV2	TRBJ2-3	TRBD1	once	CASSVGQGARTDTQYF	TGTGCCAGCAGTGTGGGTCAGGGGGCCCGCACAGATACGCAGTATTTT
TRBV24-1	TRBJ2-3	.	.	CATSQGPNVKRGDTDTQYF	TGTGCCACCTCTCAGGGGCCGAACGTAAAGAGGGGGGACACAGATACGCAGTATTTT
TRBV28	TRBJ2-1	.	.	CASAYNEQFF	TGTGCCAGCGCTTACAATGAGCAGTTCTTC
TRBV3-1/TRBV3-2	TRBJ2-5	.	.	CASSQEGGEETQYF	TGTGCCAGCAGCCAAGAGGGGGGAGAAGAGACCCAGTACTTC
TRBV5-1	TRBJ2-2	.	.	CASSHGGNTGELFF	TGCGCCAGCAGTCATGGGGGGAACACCGGGGAGCTGTTTTTT
TRBV2	TRBJ1-2	TRBD1	.	CASSTRQGYYGYTF	TGTGCCAGCAGTACCCGACAGGGATACTATGGCTACACCTTC
TRBV5-1	TRBJ2-2	.	.	CASTRGANTGELFF	TGCGCCAGCACCCGAGGGGCGAACACCGGGGAGCTGTTTTTT
TRBV6-2/TRBV6-3	TRBJ2-5	TRBD1	.	CASSYLGQGRETQYF	TGTGCCAGCAGTTACTTGGGACAGGGACGAGAGACCCAGTACTTC
TRBV7-3	TRBJ1-3	.	few	CASSLGSGNTIYF	TGTGCCAGCAGCCTCGGGTCCGGAAACACCATATATTTT
TRBV30	TRBJ1-2	.	few	CAWDQTGQPGYGYTF	TGTGCCTGGGACCAAACCGGACAGCCGGGGTATGGCTACACCTTC
TRBV4-1	TRBJ2-7	TRBD2	.	CASSQAIAGVNEQYF	TGCGCCAGCAGCCAAGCCATAGCGGGAGTAAACGAGCAGTACTTC
TRBV6-4	TRBJ2-1	.	few	CASSPTSYNEQFF	TGTGCCAGCAGCCCAACTAGCTACAATGAGCAGTTCTTC
TRBV27	TRBJ2-3	.	.	CASAGLSTDTQYF	TGTGCCAGCGCGGGACTTAGCACAGATACGCAGTATTTT
TRBV30	TRBJ1-2	.	few	CAWNPTGVSNYGYTF	TGTGCCTGGAATCCCACGGGGGTTTCTAACTATGGCTACACCTTC
TRBV19	TRBJ1-2	.	.	CASSGARGPYGYTF	TGTGCCAGTAGTGGAGCGCGTGGTCCCTATGGCTACACCTTC
TRBV29-1	TRBJ1-2	.	.	CSGTENYGYTF	TGCAGCGGGACAGAAAACTATGGCTACACCTTC
TRBV30	TRBJ1-1	TRBD1	.	CAWRDRGGTEAFF	TGTGCCTGGCGCGACAGGGGCGGCACTGAAGCTTTCTTT
TRBV7-9	TRBJ2-3	.	.	CASSLESSVLVFVNTQYF	TGTGCCAGCAGCTTAGAATCATCGGTCTTGGTCTTCGTTAATACGCAGTATTTT
TRBV7-8	TRBJ1-3	.	once	CASSLGAVGRKTGNTIYF	TGTGCCAGCAGCCTGGGGGCCGTAGGGAGGAAAACTGGAAACACCATATATTTT
TRBV4-2	TRBJ2-3	TRBD2	.	CASSQAGGPSTDTQYF	TGTGCCAGCAGCCAAGCGGGAGGCCCTAGCACAGATACGCAGTATTTT
TRBV30	TRBJ2-7	.	.	CAWARSGTQSPYF	TGTGCCTGGGCAAGATCAGGGACCCAGTCACCGTACTTC
TRBV7-3	TRBJ2-2	TRBD2	.	CASSSRFGGALAGELFF	TGTGCCAGCAGCTCCCGCTTCGGGGGGGCGTTGGCCGGGGAGCTGTTTTTT
TRBV29-1	TRBJ1-1	TRBD1	.	CSVHRGGSTEAFF	TGCAGCGTTCACAGGGGGGGAAGTACTGAAGCTTTCTTT
TRBV4-3	TRBJ1-4	TRBD1	.	CASSLTGEANEKLFF	TGCGCCAGCAGCCTCACAGGGGAGGCTAATGAAAAACTGTTTTTT
TRBV5-1	TRBJ1-1	.	.	CASGSQGKDTEAFF	TGCGCCAGCGGATCCCAGGGGAAGGACACTGAAGCTTTCTTT
TRBV6-5	TRBJ1-1	.	.	CASFQGMNTEAFF	TGTGCCAGCTTCCAGGGGATGAACACTGAAGCTTTCTTT